This is a list of T cell receptor beta chains from one sample in a study of shared clonotypes between healthy human individuals. The table came from immunoSEQ multiplex PCR; TCRdb's copy has only in-frame clones and leaves some out. Of 1,400,000 or so clones listed, approximately 98.5% are singletons. What was sequenced was naive CD4+ T cells sorted from blood. The receptors originated from a man aged 30 to 45 in good health. Each CDR3 is given with its conserved first and last residue. The D gene is left open where the match is weak. A row's size may be missing; if present it is once, few, many or a size class.

clone size	J gene	V gene	CDR3 length	D gene	CDR3 protein	CDR3 DNA
once	TRBJ2-7	TRBV28	16	.	CASSSSGYREPYEQYF	TGTGCCAGCAGTTCTTCCGGCTACAGGGAGCCGTACGAGCAGTACTTC
.	TRBJ2-3	TRBV20-1	11	.	CSAANTDTQYF	TGCAGTGCTGCTAACACAGATACGCAGTATTTT
.	TRBJ2-2	TRBV25-1	15	.	CASSESAARAGELFF	TGTGCCAGCAGTGAATCCGCGGCGCGGGCCGGGGAGCTGTTTTTT
.	TRBJ1-1	TRBV19	13	.	CASSIGTGTEAFF	TGTGCCAGTAGTATTGGAACAGGGACTGAAGCTTTCTTT
.	TRBJ2-1	TRBV28	11	.	CASSSESEQFF	TGTGCCAGCAGTTCCGAATCCGAGCAGTTCTTC
.	TRBJ1-5	TRBV28	13	TRBD1	CATATGGSQPQHF	TGTGCCACCGCGACAGGGGGCAGTCAGCCCCAGCATTTT
.	TRBJ2-1	TRBV15	16	.	CATSRESGITYNEQFF	TGTGCCACCAGCAGAGAAAGCGGAATCACCTACAATGAGCAGTTCTTC
.	TRBJ2-7	TRBV5-1	15	.	CATIPHPTDTYEQYF	TGCGCCACCATTCCCCACCCTACCGACACCTACGAGCAGTACTTC
.	TRBJ2-2	TRBV5-4	15	.	CASSFDSAGTGELFF	TGTGCCAGCAGCTTCGACAGCGCGGGCACCGGGGAGCTGTTTTTT
.	TRBJ1-2	TRBV28	14	.	CASSSPGHVPTSTF	TGTGCCAGCAGTTCCCCTGGACATGTTCCTACCTCAACATTC